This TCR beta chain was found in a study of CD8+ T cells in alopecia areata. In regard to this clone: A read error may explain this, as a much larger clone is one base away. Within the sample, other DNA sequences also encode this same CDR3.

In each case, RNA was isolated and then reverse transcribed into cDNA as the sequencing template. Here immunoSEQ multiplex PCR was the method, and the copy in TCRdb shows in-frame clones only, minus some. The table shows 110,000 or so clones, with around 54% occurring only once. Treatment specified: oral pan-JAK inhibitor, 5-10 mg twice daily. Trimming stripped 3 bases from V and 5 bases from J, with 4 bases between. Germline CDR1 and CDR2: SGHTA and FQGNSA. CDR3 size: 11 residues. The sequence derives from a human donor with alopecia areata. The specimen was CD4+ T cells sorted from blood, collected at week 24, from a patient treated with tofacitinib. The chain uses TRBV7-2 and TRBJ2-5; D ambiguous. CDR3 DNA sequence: TGTGCCAGCAGCTTCGGGGAGACCCAGTACTTC. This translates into CASSFGETQYF.